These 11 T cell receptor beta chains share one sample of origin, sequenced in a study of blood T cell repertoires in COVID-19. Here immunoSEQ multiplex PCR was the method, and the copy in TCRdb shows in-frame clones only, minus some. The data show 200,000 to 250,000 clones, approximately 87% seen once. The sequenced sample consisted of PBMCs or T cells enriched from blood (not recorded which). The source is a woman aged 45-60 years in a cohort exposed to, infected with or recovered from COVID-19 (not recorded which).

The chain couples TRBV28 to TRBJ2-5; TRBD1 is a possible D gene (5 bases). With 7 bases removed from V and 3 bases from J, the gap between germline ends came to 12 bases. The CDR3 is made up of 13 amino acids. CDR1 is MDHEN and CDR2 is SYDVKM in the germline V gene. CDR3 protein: CASTVREKETQYF. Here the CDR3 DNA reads TGTGCCAGCACGGTCAGGGAAAAAGAGACCCAGTACTTC.

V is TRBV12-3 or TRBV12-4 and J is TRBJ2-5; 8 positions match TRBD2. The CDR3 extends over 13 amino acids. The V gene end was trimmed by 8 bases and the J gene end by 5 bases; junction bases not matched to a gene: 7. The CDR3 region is CASGPGGPETQYF. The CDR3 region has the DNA TGTGCCAGCGGTCCGGGGGGGCCGGAGACCCAGTACTTC.

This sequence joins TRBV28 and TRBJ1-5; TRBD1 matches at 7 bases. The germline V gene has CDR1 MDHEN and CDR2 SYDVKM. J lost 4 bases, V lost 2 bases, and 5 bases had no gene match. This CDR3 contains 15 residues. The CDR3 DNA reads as TGTGCCAGCAGTTTAAGTTTGACAGGGAATCAGCCCCAGCATTTT. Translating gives CASSLSLTGNQPQHF.

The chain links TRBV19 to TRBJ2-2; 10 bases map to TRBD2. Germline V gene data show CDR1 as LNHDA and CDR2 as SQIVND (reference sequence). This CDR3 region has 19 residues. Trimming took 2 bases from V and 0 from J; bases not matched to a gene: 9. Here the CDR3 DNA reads TGTGCCAGTAGTATATATTTTCTAGCGGGGGCTTCGAACACCGGGGAGCTGTTTTTT. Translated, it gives CASSIYFLAGASNTGELFF.

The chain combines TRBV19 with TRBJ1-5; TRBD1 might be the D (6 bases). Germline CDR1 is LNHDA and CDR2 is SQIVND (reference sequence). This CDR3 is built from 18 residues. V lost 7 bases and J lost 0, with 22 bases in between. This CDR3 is CASMRAGHTGNSNQPQHF. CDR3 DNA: TGTGCCAGTATGCGGGCGGGCCACACAGGGAATAGCAATCAGCCCCAGCATTTT.

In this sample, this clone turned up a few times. CDR3 bases: TGCGCCAGCAGCTCCGGGACTCCGGAAAACACCATATATTTT. Its protein is CASSSGTPENTIYF. The rearrangement links TRBV5-1 to TRBJ1-3, with D perhaps matching TRBD1 (5 bases). V lost 3 bases, J lost 6 bases, and 13 bases lay in between. Germline lookup yields CDR1 SGHRS and CDR2 YFSETQ. The CDR3 loop spans 14 amino acids.

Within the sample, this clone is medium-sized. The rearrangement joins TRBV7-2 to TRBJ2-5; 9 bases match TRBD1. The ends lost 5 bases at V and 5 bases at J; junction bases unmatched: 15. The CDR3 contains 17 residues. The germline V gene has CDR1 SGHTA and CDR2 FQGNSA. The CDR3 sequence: CASSLSTAGTGSETQYF. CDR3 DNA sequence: TGTGCCAGCAGCCTATCAACGGCCGGGACAGGGTCGGAGACCCAGTACTTC.

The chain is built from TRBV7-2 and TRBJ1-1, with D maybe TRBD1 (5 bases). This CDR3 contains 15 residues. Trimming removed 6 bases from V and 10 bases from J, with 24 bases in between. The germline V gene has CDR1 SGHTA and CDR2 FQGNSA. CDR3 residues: CASSQILTGRLGAFF. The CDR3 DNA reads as TGTGCCAGCAGTCAAATATTAACAGGTCGTCTCGGAGCTTTCTTT.

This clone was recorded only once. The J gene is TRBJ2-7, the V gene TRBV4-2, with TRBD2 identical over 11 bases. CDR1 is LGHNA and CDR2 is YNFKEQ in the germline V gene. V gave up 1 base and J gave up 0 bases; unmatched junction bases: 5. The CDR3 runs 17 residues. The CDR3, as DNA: TGTGCCAGCAGCCAAGTAGCGGGGGGGACGAGCTCCTACGAGCAGTACTTC. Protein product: CASSQVAGGTSSYEQYF.

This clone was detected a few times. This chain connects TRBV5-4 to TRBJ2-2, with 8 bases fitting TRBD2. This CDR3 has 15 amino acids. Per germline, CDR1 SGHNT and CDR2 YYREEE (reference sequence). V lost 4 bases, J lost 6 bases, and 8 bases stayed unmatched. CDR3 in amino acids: CASSPGRGAPGELFF. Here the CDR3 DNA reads TGTGCCAGCAGCCCGGGGCGGGGGGCCCCCGGGGAGCTGTTTTTT.

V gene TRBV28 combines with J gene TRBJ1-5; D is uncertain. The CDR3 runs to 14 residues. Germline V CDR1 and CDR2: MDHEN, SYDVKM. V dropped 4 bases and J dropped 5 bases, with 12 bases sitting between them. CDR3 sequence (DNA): TGTGCCAGCAGTTATTCCAACCGAGATCAGCCCCAGCATTTT. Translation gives CASSYSNRDQPQHF.